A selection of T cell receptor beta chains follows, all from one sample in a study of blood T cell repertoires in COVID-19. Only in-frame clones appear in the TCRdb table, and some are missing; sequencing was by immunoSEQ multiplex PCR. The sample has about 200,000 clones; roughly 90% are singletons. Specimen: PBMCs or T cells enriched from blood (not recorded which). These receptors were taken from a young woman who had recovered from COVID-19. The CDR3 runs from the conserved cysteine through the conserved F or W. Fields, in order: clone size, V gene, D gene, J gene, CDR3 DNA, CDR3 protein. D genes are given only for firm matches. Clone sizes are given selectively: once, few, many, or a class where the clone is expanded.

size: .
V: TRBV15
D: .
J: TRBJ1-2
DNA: TGTGCCACCAGCAGCCTGGCCGGGTCCTATGGCTACACCTTC
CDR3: CATSSLAGSYGYTF

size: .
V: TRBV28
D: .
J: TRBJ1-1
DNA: TGTGCCAGCAGGAAGGACAGAATGGCTGAAGCTTTCTTT
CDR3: CASRKDRMAEAFF

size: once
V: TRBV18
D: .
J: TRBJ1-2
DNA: TGTGCCAGCTCCATTATCCCCGTGCAGGAAGCTTATGGCTACACCTTC
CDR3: CASSIIPVQEAYGYTF

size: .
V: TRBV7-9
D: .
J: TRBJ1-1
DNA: TGTGCCAGCAGCTTAGCAAGCAGGGATGGTGAAGCTTTCTTT
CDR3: CASSLASRDGEAFF

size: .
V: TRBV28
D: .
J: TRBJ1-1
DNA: TGTGCCAGCAGTTTAGGCTACTTAACAGGGGAAGCTTTCTTT
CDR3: CASSLGYLTGEAFF

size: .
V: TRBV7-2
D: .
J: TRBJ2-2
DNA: TGTGCCAGCAGCTTTTGGGGCGACGGGGAGCTGTTTTTT
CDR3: CASSFWGDGELFF

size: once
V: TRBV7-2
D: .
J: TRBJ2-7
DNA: TGTGCCAGCAGCTTAGTCGTTAGTGGTGAGCAGTACTTC
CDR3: CASSLVVSGEQYF

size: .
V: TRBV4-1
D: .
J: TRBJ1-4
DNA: TGCGCCAGCAGTCGACAGATTAATGAAAAACTGTTTTTT
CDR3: CASSRQINEKLFF

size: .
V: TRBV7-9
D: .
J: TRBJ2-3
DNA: TGTGCCAGCAGCTTAGTGGCGGTGGATACGCAGTATTTT
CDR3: CASSLVAVDTQYF

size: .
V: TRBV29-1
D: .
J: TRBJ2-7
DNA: TGCAGCGTTGAAGAGGGAGACCCCTACGAGCAGTACTTC
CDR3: CSVEEGDPYEQYF

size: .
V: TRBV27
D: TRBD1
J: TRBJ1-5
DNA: TGTGCCAGCAAACGGGACAGTAGGATGGTCAGCAATCAGCCCCAGCATTTT
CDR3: CASKRDSRMVSNQPQHF

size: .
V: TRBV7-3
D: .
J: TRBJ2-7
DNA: TGTGCCAGCAGCCCGGGGAGAGAGCAGTACTTC
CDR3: CASSPGREQYF

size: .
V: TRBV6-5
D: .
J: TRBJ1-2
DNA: TGTGCCAGCAGCCGGGACATTAGTTCGAACTATGGCTACACCTTC
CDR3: CASSRDISSNYGYTF

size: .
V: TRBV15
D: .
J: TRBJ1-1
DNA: TGTGCCACCAGCAGAGATCCCAGAAGCACTGAAGCTTTCTTT
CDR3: CATSRDPRSTEAFF

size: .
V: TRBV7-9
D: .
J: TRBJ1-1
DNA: TGTGCCAGCAGCCCGGGTTCACGGCAGAACACTGAAGCTTTCTTT
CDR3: CASSPGSRQNTEAFF

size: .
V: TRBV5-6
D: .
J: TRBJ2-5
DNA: TGTGCCAGCAGCTTGGGCGGTGGAGAGACCCAGTACTTC
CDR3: CASSLGGGETQYF

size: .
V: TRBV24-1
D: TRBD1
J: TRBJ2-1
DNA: TGTGCCACCAGTGATTCCGGGACAGGGAACAATGAGCAGTTCTTC
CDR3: CATSDSGTGNNEQFF

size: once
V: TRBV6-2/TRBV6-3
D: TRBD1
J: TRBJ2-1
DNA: TGTGCCAGCAGTTACGGGGACCAGGGGGCGCCCAATGAGCAGTTCTTC
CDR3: CASSYGDQGAPNEQFF

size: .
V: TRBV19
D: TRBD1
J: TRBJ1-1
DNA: TGTGCCAGTAGTCCAGCGGGACAGGGGGACACTGAAGCTTTCTTT
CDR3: CASSPAGQGDTEAFF

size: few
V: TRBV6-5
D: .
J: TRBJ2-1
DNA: TGTGCCAGCAGGACGAGGCGGGACTACAATGAGCAGTTCTTC
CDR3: CASRTRRDYNEQFF

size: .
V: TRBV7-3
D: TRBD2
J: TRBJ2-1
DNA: TGTGCCAGCAGCTTACTCACTAGCGGGAGACTCAATGAGCAGTTCTTC
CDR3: CASSLLTSGRLNEQFF

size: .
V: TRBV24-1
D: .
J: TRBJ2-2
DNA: TGTGCCACCAGTGACAATCGGGAGTGGGAGCTGTTTTTT
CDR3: CATSDNREWELFF

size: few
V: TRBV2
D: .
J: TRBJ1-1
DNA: TGTGCCAGCAGTCTAGACAGGTGGGAGACTGAAGCTTTCTTT
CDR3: CASSLDRWETEAFF

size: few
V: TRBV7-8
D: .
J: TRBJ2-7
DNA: TGTGCCAGCAGCTTCTCCCCGAACAACGAGCAGTACTTC
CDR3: CASSFSPNNEQYF

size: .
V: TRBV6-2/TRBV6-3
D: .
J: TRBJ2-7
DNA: TGTGCCAGCAGCCCTAGCGACTACGAGCAGTACTTC
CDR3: CASSPSDYEQYF

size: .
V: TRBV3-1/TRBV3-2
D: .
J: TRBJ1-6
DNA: TGTGCCAGCAGCCAAGGGGCTTCACCCCTCCACTTT
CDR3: CASSQGASPLHF

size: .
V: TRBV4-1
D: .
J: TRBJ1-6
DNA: TGCGCCAGCAGCCAAGTGAGGGGGACCAATTCACCCCTCCACTTT
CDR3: CASSQVRGTNSPLHF

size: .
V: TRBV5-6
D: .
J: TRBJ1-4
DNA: TGTGCCAGCAGCCTGGTGGTAGCTAATGAAAAACTGTTTTTT
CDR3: CASSLVVANEKLFF

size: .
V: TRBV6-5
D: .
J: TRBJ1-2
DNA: TGTGCCAGCAGGACGGGGGAGTATGGCTACACCTTC
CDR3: CASRTGEYGYTF